The 17 T cell receptor beta chains below all came from one sample that was sequenced in a study of radiotherapy plus CTLA-4 blockade in lung cancer. Assay used: immunoSEQ multiplex PCR; TCRdb lists only in-frame clones, some missing. The data show 45,000 to 55,000 clones, with about 88% seen just once and 15% to 20% held by the top ten. The sequences come from peripheral blood, collected from a patient treated with radiotherapy plus ipilimumab. Every receptor here comes from a human donor with non-small cell lung cancer that progressed on radiotherapy plus ipilimumab. Some clones in this sample may be carry-over from other donors' samples.

This chain joins TRBV7-9 and TRBJ1-5, with D perhaps matching TRBD1 (5 bases). Deletions cut 4 bases from V and 1 base from J, with 8 bases between. This CDR3 comprises 14 residues. CDR1 and CDR2 (germline): SEHNR, FQNEAQ (reference sequence). The CDR3 bases are TGTGCCAGCAGCTGGGGCGGAAGCAATCAGCCCCAGCATTTT. This gives the protein CASSWGGSNQPQHF.

This clone occurred a few times. The rearrangement joins TRBV2 to TRBJ2-7; no clear D gene. V lost 2 bases to trimming and J lost 2 bases, with 7 bases between them. The length of the CDR3 is 13 residues. Looked up from germline, CDR1 is SNHLY and CDR2 is FYNNEI. The CDR3 region is CASSELVTYEQYF. The CDR3 DNA reads TGTGCCAGCAGTGAATTAGTAACCTACGAGCAGTACTTC. Full variable domain (rest looked up from reference TRBV2 and TRBJ2-7): EPEVTQTPSHQVTQMGQEVILRCVPISNHLYFYWYRQILGQKVEFLVSFYNNEISEKSEIFDDQFSVERPDGSNFTLKIRSTKLEDSAMYFCASSELVTYEQYFGPGTRLTVT.

CDR3: CAPPGPNFSGRNTDTQYF. CDR3 nucleotide sequence: TGTGCTCCTCCGGGACCCAATTTTAGCGGGAGGAACACAGATACGCAGTATTTT. The chain combines TRBV25-1 with TRBJ2-3; 10 bases map to TRBD2. The CDR3 spans 18 residues. CDR1 is MGHDK, CDR2 SYGVNS, per germline.

This clone has just a few counts. The chain uses TRBV5-4 and TRBJ2-3; 13 bases map to TRBD2. CDR1 is SGHNT and CDR2 is YYREEE in the germline V gene (reference sequence). This CDR3 is 16 amino acids long. J lost 3 bases, V lost 3 bases, and 4 bases had no gene match. The CDR3 region has the DNA TGTGCCAGCAGCTCCGGACTAGCGGGAGCGACAGATACGCAGTATTTT. Amino acids: CASSSGLAGATDTQYF.

The CDR3 DNA reads TGTGCCAGCAGCATAAGACAGGGCAATCAGCCCCAGCATTTT. Amino acid sequence: CASSIRQGNQPQHF. The V gene is TRBV7-2, the J gene TRBJ1-5; a weak D match, TRBD1 (6 bases). V lost 5 bases, J lost 2 bases, and 10 bases lay in between. This CDR3 has 14 amino acids. Germline lookup yields CDR1 SGHTA and CDR2 FQGNSA.

The V gene is TRBV6-6, the J gene TRBJ2-1; 9 bases match TRBD2. The J segment lost 10 bases and the V segment lost 6 bases, leaving 4 bases of the junction unmatched. This CDR3 spans 12 amino acids. In germline, CDR1 is MNHNY, CDR2 SVGAGI (reference sequence). The CDR3, as DNA: TGTGCCAGCAGGGGGAGCGGGAGGGAGCAGTTCTTC. It codes for CASRGSGREQFF.

The J gene is TRBJ2-7, the V gene TRBV10-2, with 8 bases aligning to TRBD2. The CDR3 consists of 15 residues. In germline, CDR1 is WSHSY, CDR2 SAAADI. V gave up 6 bases and J gave up 4 bases; unmatched junction bases: 11. The CDR3 region is CASRRGFGGGYEQYF. The CDR3 bases are TGCGCCAGCAGGAGGGGGTTCGGGGGGGGATACGAGCAGTACTTC.

This clone was found a few times. V is TRBV7-9 and J is TRBJ1-4; 10 bases are shared with TRBD1. The germline V gene encodes CDR1 SEHNR and CDR2 FQNEAQ (reference sequence). V shed 6 bases, J shed 8 bases, and the junction held 3 bases outside the gene matches. This CDR3 has 13 amino acids. CDR3 loop: CASSKGQGEKLFF. The CDR3 nucleotides are TGTGCCAGCAGTAAGGGACAGGGGGAAAAACTGTTTTTT. The complete variable domain, with remaining parts taken from reference TRBV7-9 and TRBJ1-4, reads DTGVSQNPRHKITKRGQNVTFRCDPISEHNRLYWYRQTLGQGPEFLTYFQNEAQLEKSRLLSDRFSAERPKGSFSTLEIQRTEQGDSAMYLCASSKGQGEKLFFGSGTQLSVL.

The gene calls are TRBV28 and TRBJ1-5; D is possibly TRBD1 (6 bases). Germline assignment: CDR1 MDHEN and CDR2 SYDVKM. The V gene lost 6 bases and the J gene lost 4 bases, with 19 bases spanning the gap. This CDR3 spans 16 amino acids. The CDR3 DNA follows: TGTGCCAGCAGACATTCTTCCGGGACACGTAATCAGCCCCAGCATTTT. Translated: CASRHSSGTRNQPQHF.

The chain carries TRBV15 and TRBJ1-5; D gene ambiguous. V lost 1 base to trimming and J lost 3 bases, with 10 bases between them. The germline gives CDR1 LNHNV, CDR2 YYDKDF (reference sequence). This CDR3 comprises 15 residues. The CDR3: CATSRGGRDNQPQHF. CDR3 DNA: TGTGCCACCAGCAGAGGAGGGCGAGACAATCAGCCCCAGCATTTT.

V is TRBV2 and J is TRBJ1-2, with D perhaps TRBD1 (5 bases). This CDR3 contains 14 residues. In germline, CDR1 is SNHLY, CDR2 FYNNEI. V was clipped by 4 bases and J by 7 bases, with 16 bases between them. The CDR3 nucleotides read TGTGCCAGCAGTGGGTATCAGACAGTCGCTGGCTACACCTTC. Translated, it gives CASSGYQTVAGYTF.

The V call is TRBV12-5, the J call TRBJ1-5; D is uncertain. This CDR3 is built from 14 residues. The ends were cut back, 2 bases at V and 2 bases at J, with 7 bases in the middle. Per the germline V gene, CDR1 is LGHNT and CDR2 is FRNRAP. CDR3 bases: TGTGCTAGTGGTTTGATTCAGGGCAATCAGCCCCAGCATTTT. The encoded protein is CASGLIQGNQPQHF.

This CDR3 is CSVEKVSGNTIYF. The CDR3 DNA reads TGCAGCGTCGAGAAAGTCTCTGGAAACACCATATATTTT. The chain recombines TRBV29-1 with TRBJ1-3, with D unresolved. This CDR3 spans 13 amino acids. Between the trimmed V and J ends, which lost 6 bases and 0 bases, there was a span of 9 bases. CDR1 and CDR2 (germline): SQVTM, ANQGSEA.

Note on this clone: One end of the junction is discordant with germline, which a read error may explain. Different DNA sequences within this sample yield the same CDR3. The chain has TRBV6-4 and TRBJ2-3, with 12 bases lining up with TRBD2. CDR1 is MRHNA, CDR2 SNTAGT, per germline. CDR3 length: 15 residues. CDR3 coding DNA: TGTGCCAGCAGTGACTCGACTAGCGGGGGAGATACGCAATATTTT. This gives the protein CASSDSTSGGDTQYF.

The rearrangement uses TRBV29-1 and TRBJ1-1; 7 bases map to TRBD1. Germline V CDR1 and CDR2: SQVTM, ANQGSEA. V was clipped by 7 bases and J by 4 bases; unmatched bases: 9. The CDR3 length is 13 residues. The CDR3 protein is CSARQGQGTEAFF. CDR3 bases: TGCAGCGCACGACAGGGCCAGGGCACTGAAGCTTTCTTT.

The gene calls are TRBV7-2 and TRBJ2-2, with 13 bases that match TRBD2. The junction had 2 bases not matched to a gene; V was cut back by 5 bases and J by 5 bases. The CDR3 loop spans 15 amino acids. CDR1 is SGHTA, CDR2 FQGNSA, per germline. CDR3 nucleotides: TGTGCCAGCAGCGCGGGACTAGCGGGGACCGGGGAGCTGTTTTTT. Translated: CASSAGLAGTGELFF.

The rearrangement joins TRBV21-1 to TRBJ2-5; the table's D call, TRBD2, has no DNA check behind it. TRBV21-1 represents a pseudogene. The CDR3 covers 16 residues. The CDR3 coding sequence is TGTGCCAGCAGCCTTCGCGCCGTTTCCTATCAAGAGACCCAGTACTTC. Its translation is CASSLRAVSYQETQYF.